These T cell receptor beta chains were read from a single sample in a study of radiation and T cells in renal cell carcinoma. The table came from immunoSEQ multiplex PCR; TCRdb's copy has only in-frame clones and leaves some out. The sample lists more than 150,000 clones; roughly 90% were seen once. The source material was blood, sampled from a patient whose treatment included radiotherapy and nephrectomy. These receptors were obtained from a woman aged 50 to 60 with renal cell carcinoma. The conserved cysteine and the conserved F or W are not part of the CDR3 here.

TRBJ1-2 TRBV5-4 10 ASSLSEYGYT
TRBJ1-6 TRBV6-1 14 ASSEGRLLSHSPLH
TRBJ1-2 TRBV18 19 ASSLRQAGHDPGQTFYGYT
TRBJ2-1 TRBV4-2 14 ASSQDWDRGYNEQF
TRBJ2-5 TRBV11-2 13 ASSNGGLRQETQY
TRBJ1-4 TRBV29-1 10 SVGRAGEKLF
TRBJ1-1 TRBV27 11 ASSQGSNTEAF
TRBJ1-2 TRBV6-5 13 ASSYPRTGMHGYT
TRBJ1-2 TRBV4-2 13 ASSQPQGKNAGYT
TRBJ1-1 TRBV7-8 13 ASSLYRVRLAEAF
TRBJ1-4 TRBV6-6 13 ASVGSAGGFEKLF